This TCR beta chain derives from a study of cytomegalovirus exposure and HLA in healthy donors. Study summary: A data release that came early held roughly 90 million unique TCRs from HLA-typed donors. Overall study results and limits: Rare TCR sequences dominated, though some public TCRs recurred in many donors. The authors judged a highly shared variant cluster likely a sequencing artifact. In a later analysis, 16,951 TCR beta sequences were associated with HLA alleles at 0.05 false discovery rate.

The primer mix had 60 Vbeta and 13 Jbeta primers. Clones were read by immunoSEQ multiplex PCR, and TCRdb kept only the in-frame ones, dropping some. The data show around 180,000 clones, roughly 80% seen once. Of note for this clone: Antigen specificity is unknown.

Sequencing used PBMCs. The receptor comes from a young woman in good health and CMV-seropositive.

CDR3 region: CASSIQGAKDEQFF. As DNA, the CDR3 is TGTGCCAGTAGTATACAGGGGGCAAAGGATGAGCAGTTCTTC. The chain uses TRBV19 and TRBJ2-1, with 8 positions matching TRBD1. The CDR3 is 14 residues long. Germline V gene lookup returns CDR1 LNHDA and CDR2 SQIVND (reference sequence). V shed 2 bases, J shed 8 bases, and the junction held 5 bases outside the gene matches.